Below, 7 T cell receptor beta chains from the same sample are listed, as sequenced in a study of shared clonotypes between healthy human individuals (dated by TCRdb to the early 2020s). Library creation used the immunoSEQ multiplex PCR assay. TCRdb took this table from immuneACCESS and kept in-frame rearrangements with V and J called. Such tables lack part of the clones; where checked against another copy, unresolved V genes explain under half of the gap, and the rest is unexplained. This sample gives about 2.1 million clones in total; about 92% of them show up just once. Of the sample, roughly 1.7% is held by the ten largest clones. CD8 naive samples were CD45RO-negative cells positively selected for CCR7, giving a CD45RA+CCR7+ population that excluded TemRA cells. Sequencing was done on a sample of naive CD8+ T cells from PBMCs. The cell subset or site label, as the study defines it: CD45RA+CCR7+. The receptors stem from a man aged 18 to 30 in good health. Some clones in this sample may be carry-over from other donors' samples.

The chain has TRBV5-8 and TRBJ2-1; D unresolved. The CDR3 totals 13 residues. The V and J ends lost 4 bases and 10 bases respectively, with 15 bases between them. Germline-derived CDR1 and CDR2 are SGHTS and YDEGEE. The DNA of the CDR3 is TGTGCCAGCAGCGGTATGGGGTGGTGGGAGCAGTTCTTC. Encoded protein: CASSGMGWWEQFF. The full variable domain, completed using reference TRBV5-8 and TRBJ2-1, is EAGVTQSPTHLIKTRGQQATLRCSPISGHTSVYWYQQALGLGLQFLLWYDEGEERNRGNFPPRFSGRQFPNYSSELNVNALELEDSALYLCASSGMGWWEQFFGPGTRLTVL.

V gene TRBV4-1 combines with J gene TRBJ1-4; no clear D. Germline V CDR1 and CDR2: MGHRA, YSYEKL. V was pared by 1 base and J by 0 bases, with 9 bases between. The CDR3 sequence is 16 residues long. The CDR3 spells CASSQVRPATNEKLFF. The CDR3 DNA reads TGCGCCAGCAGCCAAGTTCGGCCAGCAACTAATGAAAAACTGTTTTTT.

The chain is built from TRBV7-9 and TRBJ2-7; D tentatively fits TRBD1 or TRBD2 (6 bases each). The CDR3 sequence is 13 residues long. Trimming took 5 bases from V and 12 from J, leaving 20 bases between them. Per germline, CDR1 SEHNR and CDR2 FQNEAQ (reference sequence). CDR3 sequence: CASSLGGRDTRYF. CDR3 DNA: TGTGCCAGCAGCCTCGGGGGCCGAGACACCCGGTACTTC.

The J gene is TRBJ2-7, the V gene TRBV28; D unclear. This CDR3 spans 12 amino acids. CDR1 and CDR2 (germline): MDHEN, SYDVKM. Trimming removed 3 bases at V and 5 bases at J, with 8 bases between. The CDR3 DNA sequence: TGTGCCAGCAGTTTCGGACCCCACGAGCAGTACTTC. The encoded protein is CASSFGPHEQYF.

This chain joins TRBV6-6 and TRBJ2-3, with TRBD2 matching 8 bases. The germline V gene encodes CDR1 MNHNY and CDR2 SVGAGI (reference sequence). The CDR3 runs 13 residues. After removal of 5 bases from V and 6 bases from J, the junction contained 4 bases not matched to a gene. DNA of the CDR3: TGTGCCAGCAGTAGCGGGAGAGTGGATACGCAGTATTTT. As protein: CASSSGRVDTQYF.

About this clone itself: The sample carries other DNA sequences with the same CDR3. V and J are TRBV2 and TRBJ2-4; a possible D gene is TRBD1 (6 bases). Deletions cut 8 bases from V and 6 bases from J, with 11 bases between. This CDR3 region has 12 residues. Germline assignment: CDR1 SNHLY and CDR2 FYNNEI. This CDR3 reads CASSPDRNIQYF. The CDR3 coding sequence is TGTGCCAGCTCCCCGGACAGAAACATTCAGTACTTC.

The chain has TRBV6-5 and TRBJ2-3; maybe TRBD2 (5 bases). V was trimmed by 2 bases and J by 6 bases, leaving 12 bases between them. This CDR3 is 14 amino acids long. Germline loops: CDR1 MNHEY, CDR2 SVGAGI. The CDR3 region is CASSYQRESDTQYF. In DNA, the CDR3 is TGTGCCAGCAGTTACCAGAGGGAGTCCGATACGCAGTATTTT.